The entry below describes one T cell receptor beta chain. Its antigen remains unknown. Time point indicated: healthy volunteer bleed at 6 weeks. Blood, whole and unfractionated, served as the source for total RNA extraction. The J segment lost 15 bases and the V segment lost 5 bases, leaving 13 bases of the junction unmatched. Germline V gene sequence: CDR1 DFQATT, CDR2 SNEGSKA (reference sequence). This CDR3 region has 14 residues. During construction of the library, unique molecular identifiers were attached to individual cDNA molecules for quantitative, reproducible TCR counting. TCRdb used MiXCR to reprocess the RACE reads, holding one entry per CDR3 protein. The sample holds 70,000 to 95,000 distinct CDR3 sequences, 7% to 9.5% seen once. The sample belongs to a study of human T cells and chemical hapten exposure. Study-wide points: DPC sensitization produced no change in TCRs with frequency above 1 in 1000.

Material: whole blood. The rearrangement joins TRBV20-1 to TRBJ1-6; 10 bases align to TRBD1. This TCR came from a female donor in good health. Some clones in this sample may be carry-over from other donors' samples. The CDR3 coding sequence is TGCAGTGCTCTGACAGGGGGCTTTGCCAAGGGCCTCCACTTT. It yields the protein CSALTGGFAKGLHF.